A selection of T cell receptor beta chains follows, all from one sample in a study of a mutant IDH1 vaccine in newly diagnosed glioma. The repertoire was sequenced with immunoSEQ multiplex PCR; TCRdb's copy has only in-frame clones and lacks some. Of around 67,000 clones listed, about 83% are singletons. Here the sequenced sample was peripheral blood mononuclear cells (PBMCs), taken from a glioma patient treated with radiotherapy, temozolomide or both. These receptors came from a woman younger than 30 with glioma. Some clones in this sample may be carry-over from other donors' samples. The CDR3 runs from the conserved cysteine through the conserved F or W. D genes are given only for firm matches. The size entry is marked missing in some rows and otherwise reads once, few, many or a size class.

clone_size	d_call	j_call	v_call	cdr3_aa	cdr3_nt
-	-	TRBJ2-3	TRBV2	CASSANPGRADTQYF	TGTGCCAGCAGTGCAAACCCCGGTCGGGCAGATACGCAGTATTTT
-	-	TRBJ1-1	TRBV6-6	CASSPQQGVNYEAFF	TGTGCCAGCAGCCCCCAGCAGGGTGTCAATTATGAGGCTTTCTTT
-	TRBD1	TRBJ2-4	TRBV27	CASRTQGDSIQYF	TGTGCCAGCAGGACCCAGGGGGATTCCATTCAGTACTTC
-	-	TRBJ1-1	TRBV10-2	CASSEQGLGTEAFF	TGCGCCAGCAGTGAGCAGGGCCTGGGGACTGAAGCTTTCTTT
-	TRBD2	TRBJ2-1	TRBV9	CASSVTGGPQPEQFF	TGTGCCAGCAGCGTTACGGGAGGGCCTCAGCCTGAGCAGTTCTTC
-	-	TRBJ1-5	TRBV30	CAWSVAGAPGQPQHF	TGTGCCTGGAGTGTTGCAGGGGCCCCGGGGCAGCCCCAGCATTTT
-	-	TRBJ1-1	TRBV11-2	CASSLRGTEAFF	TGTGCCAGCAGCCTTCGAGGCACTGAAGCTTTCTTT
-	TRBD1	TRBJ1-2	TRBV7-9	CASSLAGQGVGYGYTF	TGTGCCAGCAGCTTAGCCGGACAGGGGGTCGGCTATGGCTACACCTTC
few	TRBD1	TRBJ2-7	TRBV27	CASRGQGGIHEQYF	TGTGCCAGCAGGGGACAGGGAGGTATCCACGAGCAGTACTTC
-	-	TRBJ1-1	TRBV19	CASSITGFNMNTEAFF	TGTGCCAGTAGTATCACAGGGTTTAACATGAACACTGAAGCTTTCTTT
once	-	TRBJ2-3	TRBV29-1	CSVTGPRDLDTQYF	TGCAGCGTCACGGGTCCCAGGGACTTGGATACGCAGTATTTT
-	-	TRBJ1-1	TRBV28	CASSWGTEAFF	TGTGCCAGCAGTTGGGGCACTGAAGCTTTCTTT
-	TRBD2	TRBJ2-7	TRBV5-1	CASSLSGAGGGNGEQYF	TGCGCCAGCAGCTTATCTGGAGCGGGAGGAGGAAATGGCGAGCAGTACTTC
-	TRBD2	TRBJ2-7	TRBV9	CASSLAGGNYEQYF	TGTGCCAGCAGCCTAGCGGGAGGTAACTACGAGCAGTACTTC
-	-	TRBJ1-2	TRBV7-8	CASSLAQGYGYTF	TGTGCCAGCAGCTTAGCCCAGGGCTATGGCTACACCTTC
-	-	TRBJ1-5	TRBV27	CASSPGEGRRPQHF	TGTGCCAGCAGCCCAGGGGAGGGGAGAAGGCCCCAGCATTTT
-	-	TRBJ2-2	TRBV4-3	CASSQVHGMDTGELFF	TGCGCCAGCAGCCAAGTTCACGGTATGGACACCGGGGAGCTGTTTTTT
-	-	TRBJ1-2	TRBV9	CASSVEGWTPINYGYTF	TGTGCCAGCAGCGTCGAAGGGTGGACACCCATTAACTATGGCTACACCTTC
-	-	TRBJ1-1	TRBV7-9	CASSLNTEAFF	TGTGCCAGCAGCCTGAACACTGAAGCTTTCTTT
-	-	TRBJ2-2	TRBV29-1	CSVGGDATNTGELFF	TGCAGCGTTGGGGGGGACGCGACGAACACCGGGGAGCTGTTTTTT
-	-	TRBJ1-5	TRBV19	CASTTMAGSHQPQHF	TGTGCCAGTACCACCATGGCAGGGTCTCATCAGCCCCAGCATTTT
-	-	TRBJ1-1	TRBV11-2	CASSSLLGLLEAFF	TGTGCCAGCAGCTCCTTACTGGGTCTTCTTGAAGCTTTCTTT
-	TRBD1	TRBJ1-1	TRBV29-1	CSVDQGARTEAFF	TGCAGCGTTGACCAGGGGGCGCGTACTGAAGCTTTCTTT
-	-	TRBJ1-3	TRBV6-1	CASSEGGVSGNTIYF	TGTGCCAGCAGTGAAGGGGGGGTTTCTGGAAACACCATATATTTT
-	TRBD1	TRBJ1-1	TRBV5-1	CASIYLLQGATEAFF	TGCGCCAGCATCTACTTATTACAGGGGGCAACTGAAGCTTTCTTT
-	-	TRBJ2-5	TRBV7-2	CASSLGLRTQYF	TGTGCCAGCAGCTTAGGGCTGAGGACCCAGTACTTC
-	-	TRBJ1-2	TRBV6-5	CASSYQGEGQGYTF	TGTGCCAGCAGTTACCAAGGGGAAGGGCAAGGCTACACCTTC
-	-	TRBJ2-3	TRBV5-6	CASSLVTVPDTQYF	TGTGCCAGCAGCTTGGTGACTGTCCCAGATACGCAGTATTTT
-	-	TRBJ2-1	TRBV7-9	CASSFNEQFF	TGTGCCAGCAGTTTTAATGAGCAGTTCTTC
-	-	TRBJ1-6	TRBV7-9	CASSFLNSGSPLHF	TGTGCCAGCAGCTTCCTCAATTCAGGGTCACCCCTCCACTTT
-	TRBD1	TRBJ2-7	TRBV30	CAWATGVQDEQYF	TGTGCCTGGGCGACAGGGGTTCAGGACGAGCAGTACTTC
few	-	TRBJ1-1	TRBV4-2	CASSQSPGTWTENTEAFF	TGTGCCAGCAGCCAAAGTCCCGGGACGTGGACTGAGAACACTGAAGCTTTCTTT
-	TRBD1	TRBJ1-2	TRBV15	CATSRAGQGYGYTF	TGTGCCACCAGCAGAGCAGGACAGGGGTATGGCTACACCTTC
-	-	TRBJ1-5	TRBV7-2	CASSKEGIFNQPQHF	TGTGCCAGCAGCAAGGAGGGGATTTTCAATCAGCCCCAGCATTTT
-	TRBD2	TRBJ2-1	TRBV14	CASKYSLAEYNEQFF	TGTGCCAGCAAATACTCACTAGCGGAGTACAATGAGCAGTTCTTC
-	-	TRBJ2-1	TRBV19	CASKPGSTYNEQFF	TGTGCCAGTAAACCGGGATCCACCTACAATGAGCAGTTCTTC
few	-	TRBJ1-1	TRBV9	CASSVEAEMNTEAFF	TGTGCCAGCAGCGTAGAGGCAGAAATGAACACTGAAGCTTTCTTT
-	TRBD2	TRBJ2-3	TRBV4-2	CASSQPGLAGRVDTQYF	TGTGCCAGCAGCCAACCTGGACTAGCGGGGAGGGTGGATACGCAGTATTTT
-	-	TRBJ1-1	TRBV27	CASRPIQDPDTEAFF	TGTGCCAGCCGCCCAATCCAGGATCCAGACACTGAAGCTTTCTTT
-	TRBD1	TRBJ1-2	TRBV19	CASSIRGVYGYTF	TGTGCCAGTAGTATCAGGGGGGTCTATGGCTACACCTTC
-	-	TRBJ1-1	TRBV19	CASSIDKTVEAFF	TGTGCCAGTAGTATAGATAAGACGGTTGAAGCTTTCTTT
-	-	TRBJ1-3	TRBV7-9	CASSLAGGNTIYF	TGTGCCAGCAGCTTAGCCGGCGGAAACACCATATATTTT
-	-	TRBJ1-5	TRBV5-1	CASSLGVDQPQHF	TGCGCCAGCAGCTTAGGGGTGGACCAGCCCCAGCATTTT
-	TRBD2	TRBJ2-5	TRBV7-7	CASSPGLAGETQYF	TGTGCTAGCAGCCCGGGACTAGCGGGAGAGACCCAGTACTTC
once	TRBD1	TRBJ2-1	TRBV19	CASTLDRGSYNEQFF	TGTGCCAGTACCCTGGACAGGGGTTCCTACAATGAGCAGTTCTTC
-	TRBD1	TRBJ1-4	TRBV5-6	CASSPTDRGGEKLFF	TGTGCCAGCAGCCCGACGGACAGGGGTGGGGAAAAACTGTTTTTT
-	TRBD2	TRBJ2-1	TRBV4-3	CASSQDPYSGGPDYNEQFF	TGCGCCAGCAGCCAAGATCCATATAGCGGGGGGCCAGACTACAATGAGCAGTTCTTC
once	-	TRBJ2-3	TRBV19	CASRLTSTDTQYF	TGTGCCAGTAGACTGACTAGCACAGATACGCAGTATTTT